Below, 9 T cell receptor beta chains from the same sample are listed, as sequenced in a study of cytomegalovirus exposure and HLA in healthy donors. Only in-frame clones appear in the TCRdb table, and some are missing; sequencing was by immunoSEQ multiplex PCR. The data contain about 120,000 clones, about 91% of them singletons. Sequenced input: PBMCs. Source of these receptors: a man aged 18-30 years in good health and CMV-seronegative.

This clone appeared a single time. The chain recombines TRBV28 with TRBJ1-2, with a possible D match to TRBD1 (5 bases). This CDR3 has 12 amino acids. V lost 6 bases, J lost 8 bases, and 13 bases lay in between. Per germline, CDR1 MDHEN and CDR2 SYDVKM. The CDR3, as DNA: TGTGCCAGCAGAACCCCAGGGAACGGCTACACCTTC. Protein product: CASRTPGNGYTF.

This clone was picked up many times. This sequence joins TRBV27 and TRBJ1-5, with D uncertain. The CDR3 covers 14 residues. V lost 3 bases and J 5 bases, leaving 11 bases between the germline ends. The V gene's germline CDR1 is MNHEY and CDR2 SMNVEV (reference sequence). The CDR3 bases are TGTGCCAGCAGTTTCAGAGGTTTGGATCAGCCCCAGCATTTT. Residues: CASSFRGLDQPQHF.

The V gene is TRBV11-2, the J gene TRBJ2-7; TRBD1 matches 7 bases. Germline V gene sequence: CDR1 SGHAT, CDR2 FQNNGV. CDR3 length equals 13 residues. The V gene end was trimmed by 5 bases and the J gene end by 5 bases; junction bases not matched to a gene: 6. CDR3 in amino acids: CASSIPGQNEQYF. The CDR3 bases are TGTGCCAGCAGCATTCCGGGACAGAACGAGCAGTACTTC.

This rearrangement joins TRBV28 to TRBJ2-1; D call uncertain. V lost 6 bases to trimming and J lost 0 bases, with 15 bases between them. Germline V lookup: CDR1 MDHEN, CDR2 SYDVKM. The CDR3 extends over 16 amino acids. The CDR3 coding sequence is TGTGCCAGCAGGAGACTTGAACCGAGCTCCTACAATGAGCAGTTCTTC. As protein: CASRRLEPSSYNEQFF.

This chain connects TRBV6-7 to TRBJ1-6, with 8 bases lining up with TRBD1. TRBV6-7 is known as an ORF, though its function is uncertain. V shed 2 bases and J 6 bases; nucleotides not matched to a gene: 9. CDR3 length: 17 amino acids. The CDR3 sequence: CASSYHLTGTGNSPLHF. CDR3 DNA sequence: TGTGCCAGCAGTTACCATCTGACCGGGACAGGTAATTCACCCCTCCACTTT.

V usage is TRBV18 and J usage is TRBJ2-5; D remains unclear. V lost 3 bases and J lost 5, with 7 bases in between. The CDR3 has 12 residues. Germline V gene data show CDR1 as KGHSH and CDR2 as LQKENI. As DNA, the CDR3 is TGTGCCAGCTCACCCGTCGGGGAGACCCAGTACTTC. As protein: CASSPVGETQYF.

This clone was recorded only once. The chain links TRBV5-1 to TRBJ2-5; TRBD2 matches 8 bases. CDR1 is SGHRS, CDR2 YFSETQ, per germline. This CDR3 contains 15 residues. The junction had 5 bases not matched to a gene; V was cut back by 2 bases and J by 2 bases. CDR3 nucleotides: TGCGCCAGCAGCTTAGCCGGGACTAGGCAAGAGACCCAGTACTTC. Its translation: CASSLAGTRQETQYF. Full variable domain (outside the CDR3, taken from reference TRBV5-1 and TRBJ2-5): KAGVTQTPRYLIKTRGQQVTLSCSPISGHRSVSWYQQTPGQGLQFLFEYFSETQRNKGNFPGRFSGRQFSNSRSEMNVSTLELGDSALYLCASSLAGTRQETQYFGPGTRLLVL.

The chain joins TRBV9 to TRBJ2-1; 10 bases are a match to TRBD2. V lost 0 bases and J lost 5; bases outside the gene matches: 8. The CDR3 is 17 residues long. CDR1 is SGDLS, CDR2 YYNGEE, per germline. CDR3 in amino acids: CASSVAVLAGDHNEQFF. DNA for the CDR3: TGTGCCAGCAGCGTAGCCGTCCTAGCGGGAGATCACAATGAGCAGTTCTTC.

The chain carries TRBV19 and TRBJ2-3; TRBD2 agrees at 8 bases. This CDR3 region has 15 residues. V dropped 5 bases and J dropped 4; count of bases not matched to a gene: 8. CDR1 LNHDA and CDR2 SQIVND come from the germline V gene (reference sequence). CDR3 amino acids: CASSLSGSISDTQYF. The DNA for the CDR3 is TGTGCCAGTAGTCTCAGCGGGAGTATTTCAGATACGCAGTATTTT.